These 25 T cell receptor beta chains share one sample of origin, sequenced in a study of T cell responses to AZD1222 COVID-19 vaccine. Data came from immunoSEQ multiplex PCR; TCRdb stores just in-frame clones and leaves some out. Found here are over 150,000 clones, over 75% of them singletons; the top ten hold about 1.6%. Sequencing was performed on peripheral blood, taken on day 0 of AZD1222 vaccination. All receptors derive from an adult in good health.

The chain employs TRBV28 and TRBJ2-7; 11 bases are shared with TRBD2. Trimming took 4 bases from V and 6 from J; bases not matched to a gene: 8. This CDR3 is built from 15 residues. Germline V gives CDR1 MDHEN, CDR2 SYDVKM. CDR3 sequence: CASSSMGGTSGEQYF. The CDR3 DNA reads TGTGCCAGCAGTTCAATGGGGGGGACTAGCGGCGAGCAGTACTTC. Together with reference TRBV28 and TRBJ2-7, the CDR3 gives the full variable domain: DVKVTQSSRYLVKRTGEKVFLECVQDMDHENMFWYRQDPGLGLRLIYFSYDVKMKEKGDIPEGYSVSREKKERFSLILESASTNQTSMYLCASSSMGGTSGEQYFGPGTRLTVT.

The chain recombines TRBV12-5 with TRBJ1-1, with D perhaps TRBD1 (6 bases). CDR1 and CDR2 from the germline V gene are LGHNT and FRNRAP. This CDR3 contains 17 residues. Trimming shortened V by 3 bases and J by 7 bases, and 24 bases separated the two germline ends. The DNA for the CDR3 is TGTGCTAGTGGTTTCATCCCGATCAGGGGCGCAGGGGATGAAGCTTTCTTT. Amino acid sequence: CASGFIPIRGAGDEAFF.

The rearrangement joins TRBV2 to TRBJ2-2; D ambiguous. Between the trimmed V and J ends, which lost 3 bases and 0 bases, there was a span of 11 bases. Germline CDR1 and CDR2: SNHLY and FYNNEI. The CDR3 is made up of 16 amino acids. Here the CDR3 DNA reads TGTGCCAGCAGTGAGCCTTTACCCACGAACACCGGGGAGCTGTTTTTT. It translates to CASSEPLPTNTGELFF.

The rearrangement links TRBV6-6 to TRBJ1-1; D uncertain. Trimming took off 8 bases at V and 0 bases at J, with 10 bases between the two ends. The CDR3 covers 13 residues. Looked up from germline, CDR1 is MNHNY and CDR2 is SVGAGI (reference sequence). This chain's CDR3 is CASDREMNTEAFF. The CDR3 DNA sequence: TGTGCCAGCGATAGAGAAATGAACACTGAAGCTTTCTTT.

This sequence joins TRBV6-5 and TRBJ1-5; 9 bases are a match to TRBD1. The CDR3 is 14 residues long. V lost 7 bases and J lost 2; bases outside the gene matches: 3. Germline CDR1 and CDR2: MNHEY and SVGAGI. The CDR3 sequence: CASKGDRGNQPQHF. The CDR3 DNA follows: TGTGCCAGCAAAGGGGACAGGGGCAATCAGCCCCAGCATTTT.

This chain uses TRBV14 with TRBJ2-5; perhaps TRBD1 as D (5 bases). Trimming left V 0 bases short and J 4 bases short, with 12 bases between. This CDR3 has 15 residues. Looked up from germline, CDR1 is SGHDN and CDR2 is FVKESK. This CDR3 is CASSQDWGSRETQYF. The DNA for the CDR3 is TGTGCCAGCAGCCAAGATTGGGGCTCTCGAGAGACCCAGTACTTC.

The chain uses TRBV10-3 and TRBJ2-5; 13 bases are a match to TRBD2. Germline-derived CDR1 and CDR2 are ENHRY and SYGVKD. V lost 3 bases and J lost 6; bases outside the gene matches: 7. The CDR3 runs 16 residues. CDR3 in amino acids: CAISDPGLAGAKTQYF. The CDR3 DNA follows: TGTGCCATCAGTGACCCAGGACTAGCGGGGGCAAAGACCCAGTACTTC.

This chain uses TRBV5-8 with TRBJ1-1, with 7 bases matching TRBD1. V trimming: 2 bases; J trimming: 8 bases; junction bases outside the gene matches: 3. This CDR3 is built from 12 residues. CDR1 is SGHTS, CDR2 YDEGEE, per germline. The CDR3 spells CASSFLGGEAFF. CDR3 nucleotides: TGTGCCAGCAGCTTTTTAGGGGGCGAAGCTTTCTTT. Full variable domain (missing parts from reference TRBV5-8 and TRBJ1-1): EAGVTQSPTHLIKTRGQQATLRCSPISGHTSVYWYQQALGLGLQFLLWYDEGEERNRGNFPPRFSGRQFPNYSSELNVNALELEDSALYLCASSFLGGEAFFGQGTRLTVV.

The rearrangement joins TRBV15 to TRBJ1-4; 9 bases are shared with TRBD1. Germline values: CDR1 LNHNV, CDR2 YYDKDF (reference sequence). V gave up 6 bases and J gave up 4 bases; unmatched junction bases: 6. The CDR3 spans 15 residues. The chain's CDR3 is CATRDRGFVNEKLFF. The CDR3 DNA sequence: TGTGCCACCAGGGACAGGGGCTTTGTTAATGAAAAACTGTTTTTT.

V and J are TRBV25-1 and TRBJ2-7, with 7 bases lining up with TRBD1. V gave up 2 bases and J gave up 3 bases; unmatched junction bases: 7. Germline V gene sequence: CDR1 MGHDK, CDR2 SYGVNS. CDR3 length equals 15 residues. The CDR3 nucleotides are TGTGCCAGCAGTGAAGGGGCAGGGGGTAACTACGAGCAGTACTTC. Translated: CASSEGAGGNYEQYF.

This clone was seen a single time. The chain links TRBV27 to TRBJ1-2, with TRBD1 as a possible D gene (6 bases). The germline V gene encodes CDR1 MNHEY and CDR2 SMNVEV (reference sequence). Between the trimmed V and J ends, which lost 6 bases and 3 bases, there was a span of 11 bases. The CDR3 runs 13 residues. The CDR3 sequence is CASSRQAHYGYTF. The DNA for the CDR3 is TGTGCCAGCAGCCGACAGGCACACTATGGCTACACCTTC.

This chain joins TRBV28 and TRBJ1-1; 9 positions match TRBD1. CDR1 is MDHEN, CDR2 SYDVKM, per germline. This CDR3 contains 13 residues. J gave up 5 bases and V 2 bases, and 0 bases lay outside the gene matches. The CDR3: CASSLDRGTEAFF. CDR3 nucleotide sequence: TGTGCCAGCAGTTTAGACAGGGGGACTGAAGCTTTCTTT.

The chain joins TRBV7-9 to TRBJ2-1; D possibly matches TRBD1 or TRBD2 (5 bases each). The CDR3 has 18 residues. The germline V gene encodes CDR1 SEHNR and CDR2 FQNEAQ (reference sequence). V lost 5 bases to trimming and J lost 3 bases, with 23 bases between them. CDR3 protein: CASSPQGAGQGNYNEQFF. DNA for the CDR3: TGTGCCAGCAGCCCGCAGGGAGCTGGGCAGGGAAACTACAATGAGCAGTTCTTC.

The chain employs TRBV6-2 or TRBV6-3 and TRBJ1-2; tentative D call: TRBD1 (5 bases). V was pared by 5 bases and J by 4 bases, with 11 bases between. This CDR3 is 13 amino acids long. CDR1 and CDR2 (germline): MNHEY, SVGEGT. For the CDR3, the DNA is TGTGCCAGCAGTCACCGGGACGGCTATGGCTACACCTTC. It encodes CASSHRDGYGYTF.

V gene TRBV3-1 (or the pseudogene TRBV3-2) combines with J gene TRBJ2-2, with 14 bases lining up with TRBD2. Trimming took 5 bases from V and 1 from J; bases not matched to a gene: 3. CDR1 LGHDT and CDR2 YNNKEL come from the germline V gene (reference sequence). This CDR3 has 17 amino acids. CDR3 in DNA: TGTGCCAGCAGCGGACTAGCGGGGGGACGGAACACCGGGGAGCTGTTTTTT. This codes for CASSGLAGGRNTGELFF.

The chain combines TRBV19 with TRBJ1-1; the D gene is possibly TRBD1 (6 bases). Germline V gene sequence: CDR1 LNHDA, CDR2 SQIVND (reference sequence). The CDR3 loop spans 10 amino acids. V was pared by 10 bases and J by 9 bases, with 12 bases between. The CDR3 DNA is TGTGCCACCTCAGACAGGCAAGCTTTCTTT. As protein: CATSDRQAFF.

V gene TRBV5-1 combines with J gene TRBJ1-2; D call uncertain. Trimming left V 2 bases short and J 5 bases short, with 13 bases between. This CDR3 has 14 amino acids. CDR1 and CDR2 from the germline V gene are SGHRS and YFSETQ. DNA for the CDR3: TGCGCCAGCAGCTTACGAGTAGAGGGTTATGGCTACACCTTC. Translating it yields CASSLRVEGYGYTF.

This CDR3 is CASSQLLAKNIQYF. The DNA of the CDR3 is TGCGCCAGCAGCCAACTACTAGCCAAAAACATTCAGTACTTC. This chain connects TRBV4-1 to TRBJ2-4, with D uncertain. There are 14 residues in the CDR3. V lost 2 bases and J lost 0, with 5 bases in between. The germline V gene encodes CDR1 MGHRA and CDR2 YSYEKL.

On this clone itself: This same CDR3 is encoded by further DNA sequences in the sample. This rearrangement joins TRBV28 to TRBJ1-3; D might be TRBD1 (6 bases). Trimming shortened V by 4 bases and J by 0 bases, and 16 bases separated the two germline ends. Germline assignment: CDR1 MDHEN and CDR2 SYDVKM. This CDR3 contains 17 residues. Here the CDR3 reads CASSSPGTFSSGNTIYF. CDR3 nucleotide sequence: TGTGCCAGCAGTTCCCCCGGGACATTTTCCTCTGGAAACACCATATATTTT.

The J gene is TRBJ2-2, the V gene TRBV7-2; D gene unclear. V was clipped by 1 base and J by 4 bases, with 13 bases between them. The germline gives CDR1 SGHTA, CDR2 FQGNSA. The CDR3 has 16 amino acids. The CDR3 here is CASSLVSSPTTGELFF. The CDR3 DNA reads TGTGCCAGCAGCTTAGTCAGTTCACCAACCACCGGGGAGCTGTTTTTT.

This chain connects TRBV10-3 to TRBJ1-4; 9 bases align to TRBD1. The junction had 15 bases not matched to a gene; V was cut back by 2 bases and J by 5 bases. Germline V lookup: CDR1 ENHRY, CDR2 SYGVKD. The CDR3 consists of 19 residues. The CDR3 region is CAISENGFGQGSTNEKLFF. In DNA, the CDR3 is TGTGCCATCAGTGAGAACGGTTTCGGACAGGGGAGCACAAATGAAAAACTGTTTTTT.

The chain carries TRBV29-1 and TRBJ1-2; D is ambiguous. Between the trimmed V and J ends, which lost 4 bases and 7 bases, there was a span of 19 bases. Germline assignment: CDR1 SQVTM and CDR2 ANQGSEA. This CDR3 has 14 amino acids. In nucleotides, the CDR3 is TGCAGCGTTGTGGTCTGGTCGGGCGCCCGTGGCTACACCTTC. Encoded protein: CSVVVWSGARGYTF.

The chain joins TRBV13 to TRBJ1-1, with TRBD1 matching over 9 bases. Looked up from germline, CDR1 is PRHDT and CDR2 is FYEKMQ (reference sequence). The CDR3 covers 19 residues. Germline trimming cut 3 bases from V and 3 bases from J; bases unmatched to any gene: 17. In DNA, the CDR3 is TGTGCCAGCAGCTTCTCGACCTTCCCTCGGGACAGGGCCCACACTGAAGCTTTCTTT. It codes for CASSFSTFPRDRAHTEAFF. The full variable domain, with the rest looked up from reference TRBV13 and TRBJ1-1, is AAGVIQSPRHLIKEKRETATLKCYPIPRHDTVYWYQQGPGQDPQFLISFYEKMQSDKGSIPDRFSAQQFSDYHSELNMSSLELGDSALYFCASSFSTFPRDRAHTEAFFGQGTRLTVV.

CDR3 region: CASSGTATVYEQYF. CDR3 bases: TGTGCCAGTTCCGGGACAGCCACGGTCTACGAGCAGTACTTC. The chain recombines TRBV10-3 with TRBJ2-7; 7 nucleotides match TRBD1. CDR1 ENHRY and CDR2 SYGVKD come from the germline V gene. CDR3 length equals 14 residues. V lost 10 bases to trimming and J lost 3 bases; unmatched junction nucleotides: 12.

The chain joins TRBV6-1 to TRBJ2-2; 7 nucleotides agree with TRBD1. CDR3 length: 16 amino acids. The J segment lost 2 bases and the V segment lost 4 bases, leaving 7 bases of the junction unmatched. The germline V gene encodes CDR1 MNHNS and CDR2 SASEGT. CDR3 loop: CASSAYRGANTGELFF. CDR3 DNA sequence: TGTGCCAGCAGTGCCTACAGGGGTGCAAACACCGGGGAGCTGTTTTTT.